The rows below give T cell receptor beta chains drawn from one sample of a study of breast tumors, draining lymph nodes, adjacent tissues. TCRdb reprocessed the multiplex PCR reads with MiXCR, giving one entry per CDR3 protein. The data hold 270,000 or so distinct CDR3 sequences, with under 35% observed a single time. The sequenced sample was axillary lymph node tissue. These receptors originate from a female donor with breast cancer. Some clones in this sample may be carry-over from other donors' samples. Both conserved end residues are part of each CDR3. Fields, in order: CDR3 DNA, CDR3 protein, clone size, V gene, J gene, D gene. A D gene is named only where the DNA matches it firmly. Rows may omit the clone size; those that give it use once, few, many or a size class.

CDR3 DNA: TGCAGTGCCCCCCCTAGTGGGACAGATACGCAGTATTTT
CDR3 protein: CSAPPSGTDTQYF
clone size: many
V gene: TRBV20-1
J gene: TRBJ2-3
D gene: -

CDR3 DNA: TGTACCGGCAGCTTGGCCGGGACAGGGACGGAGCCCCAGCATTTT
CDR3 protein: CTGSLAGTGTEPQHF
clone size: -
V gene: TRBV7-9
J gene: TRBJ1-5
D gene: TRBD1

CDR3 DNA: TGCAGTGCTAGAGACCCGAGGAGCTCCTACGAGCAGTACTTC
CDR3 protein: CSARDPRSSYEQYF
clone size: many
V gene: TRBV20-1
J gene: TRBJ2-7
D gene: -

CDR3 DNA: TGTGCCAGTAGTATAGGAGGGGCGGCAGATACGCAGTATTTT
CDR3 protein: CASSIGGAADTQYF
clone size: many
V gene: TRBV19
J gene: TRBJ2-3
D gene: -

CDR3 DNA: TGTGCCAGCAGAGCCGGGACTAGCTCCTACAATGAGCAGTTCTTC
CDR3 protein: CASRAGTSSYNEQFF
clone size: many
V gene: TRBV25-1
J gene: TRBJ2-1
D gene: TRBD2

CDR3 DNA: TGTGCCAGCAGCCCTACAGGGGGTCAAGAGACCCAGTACTTC
CDR3 protein: CASSPTGGQETQYF
clone size: many
V gene: TRBV11-2
J gene: TRBJ2-5
D gene: TRBD1

CDR3 DNA: TGTGCCAGCAGCGTAGGACTAGCGGCCCACAATGAGCAGTTCTTC
CDR3 protein: CASSVGLAAHNEQFF
clone size: many
V gene: TRBV9
J gene: TRBJ2-1
D gene: TRBD2

CDR3 DNA: TGTGCCAGTAGTATACCGGGTGTTGGGGAGCTGTTTTTT
CDR3 protein: CASSIPGVGELFF
clone size: -
V gene: TRBV19
J gene: TRBJ2-2
D gene: -

CDR3 DNA: TGCAGTGCTAGAGGGGGAACCTACGAGCAGTACTTC
CDR3 protein: CSARGGTYEQYF
clone size: many
V gene: TRBV20-1
J gene: TRBJ2-7
D gene: -

CDR3 DNA: TGCAGTGCTAGAGTGGACAGGTCTGGCTCCACCTTC
CDR3 protein: CSARVDRSGSTF
clone size: -
V gene: TRBV20-1
J gene: TRBJ1-2
D gene: TRBD1

CDR3 DNA: TGCAGTGCTAGAGTTCCGGCGGGGACAGACAATGAAAAACTGTTTTTT
CDR3 protein: CSARVPAGTDNEKLFF
clone size: -
V gene: TRBV20-1
J gene: TRBJ1-4
D gene: TRBD1

CDR3 DNA: TGTGCCAGCAGCTTATATACCCGGGGGGAAAAACTGTTTTTT
CDR3 protein: CASSLYTRGEKLFF
clone size: many
V gene: TRBV7-9
J gene: TRBJ1-4
D gene: -

CDR3 DNA: TGTGCCAGCAGCTTACGGATCGGACTAGCGGGAAACACCATATATTTT
CDR3 protein: CASSLRIGLAGNTIYF
clone size: -
V gene: TRBV11-2
J gene: TRBJ1-3
D gene: -

CDR3 DNA: TGCGCCAGCAGCGGAATTCCGGGAGATACGCAGTATTTT
CDR3 protein: CASSGIPGDTQYF
clone size: many
V gene: TRBV5-1
J gene: TRBJ2-3
D gene: -

CDR3 DNA: TGTGCCAGCAGCTTAGAGCGGGAGGACCAAGAGACCCAGTACTTC
CDR3 protein: CASSLEREDQETQYF
clone size: -
V gene: TRBV11-3
J gene: TRBJ2-5
D gene: TRBD2

CDR3 DNA: TGTGCCAGCAGCCCGGACAGGGGATCCTATGGCTACACCTTC
CDR3 protein: CASSPDRGSYGYTF
clone size: -
V gene: TRBV7-9
J gene: TRBJ1-2
D gene: TRBD1

CDR3 DNA: TGTGCCAGCAGTGAAGGGTATACGCAGTATTTT
CDR3 protein: CASSEGYTQYF
clone size: many
V gene: TRBV6-1
J gene: TRBJ2-3
D gene: -

CDR3 DNA: TGCAGTGCGTGGACGACGGCCTACAATGAGCAGTTCTTC
CDR3 protein: CSAWTTAYNEQFF
clone size: many
V gene: TRBV20-1
J gene: TRBJ2-1
D gene: -

CDR3 DNA: TGTGCTAGTGGAGCTCACGGACTAGCGGGAGGGGGATCCTACGAGCAGTACTTC
CDR3 protein: CASGAHGLAGGGSYEQYF
clone size: -
V gene: TRBV12-5
J gene: TRBJ2-7
D gene: TRBD2

CDR3 DNA: TGTGCCAGCAGCGGACCGGGACAGCCTTCACCCCTCCACTTT
CDR3 protein: CASSGPGQPSPLHF
clone size: many
V gene: TRBV9
J gene: TRBJ1-6
D gene: TRBD1

CDR3 DNA: TGCGCCAGCAGCCAAGAGTTGACTAGCGAGTCCTACGAGCAGTACTTC
CDR3 protein: CASSQELTSESYEQYF
clone size: many
V gene: TRBV4-1
J gene: TRBJ2-7
D gene: TRBD2

CDR3 DNA: TGTGCCAGCAGCCCACAACACTCTGGAAACACCATGTATTTT
CDR3 protein: CASSPQHSGNTMYF
clone size: -
V gene: TRBV16
J gene: TRBJ1-3
D gene: -

CDR3 DNA: TGTGCCAGCAGCTTCGGGCCCAGGGCCGACAAGCAGTACTTC
CDR3 protein: CASSFGPRADKQYF
clone size: -
V gene: TRBV7-2
J gene: TRBJ2-7
D gene: -

CDR3 DNA: TGCAGCGTAGGGATAGGGGAGACCCAGTACTTC
CDR3 protein: CSVGIGETQYF
clone size: -
V gene: TRBV29-1
J gene: TRBJ2-5
D gene: -

CDR3 DNA: TGTGCCAGCAGTGCTAGTCTGTCTAGCGGGAGGGTCTACGAGCAGTACTTC
CDR3 protein: CASSASLSSGRVYEQYF
clone size: -
V gene: TRBV2
J gene: TRBJ2-7
D gene: TRBD2

CDR3 DNA: TGTGCCAGTAGTATCCCGGCAGGGGGCGTCATGAAGAAACTGTTTTTT
CDR3 protein: CASSIPAGGVMKKLFF
clone size: once
V gene: TRBV19
J gene: TRBJ1-4
D gene: TRBD1

CDR3 DNA: TGCGCCAGCAGTCGCGGGGCCAGAGAGACCCAGTACTTC
CDR3 protein: CASSRGARETQYF
clone size: many
V gene: TRBV10-2
J gene: TRBJ2-5
D gene: -

CDR3 DNA: TGTGTCAGCAGTTTTGAGAGGGGCAATCAGCCCCAGCATTTT
CDR3 protein: CVSSFERGNQPQHF
clone size: few
V gene: TRBV28
J gene: TRBJ1-5
D gene: -

CDR3 DNA: TGTGCTAGTGGTAGCAGGGGATCAGCTAATTCACCCCTCCACTTT
CDR3 protein: CASGSRGSANSPLHF
clone size: many
V gene: TRBV12-5
J gene: TRBJ1-6
D gene: -

CDR3 DNA: TGTGCCAGCAGTTCAGTGACAGTGAACACCGGGGAGCTGTTTTTT
CDR3 protein: CASSSVTVNTGELFF
clone size: -
V gene: TRBV6-4
J gene: TRBJ2-2
D gene: -

CDR3 DNA: TGTGCCAGCAGCACGGGGGAGTCAGATACGCAGTATTTT
CDR3 protein: CASSTGESDTQYF
clone size: -
V gene: TRBV9
J gene: TRBJ2-3
D gene: -

CDR3 DNA: TGTGCCAGCAGCTCCCGGGACAGGGACACCTCCTACAATGAGCAGTTCTTC
CDR3 protein: CASSSRDRDTSYNEQFF
clone size: many
V gene: TRBV11-2
J gene: TRBJ2-1
D gene: TRBD1